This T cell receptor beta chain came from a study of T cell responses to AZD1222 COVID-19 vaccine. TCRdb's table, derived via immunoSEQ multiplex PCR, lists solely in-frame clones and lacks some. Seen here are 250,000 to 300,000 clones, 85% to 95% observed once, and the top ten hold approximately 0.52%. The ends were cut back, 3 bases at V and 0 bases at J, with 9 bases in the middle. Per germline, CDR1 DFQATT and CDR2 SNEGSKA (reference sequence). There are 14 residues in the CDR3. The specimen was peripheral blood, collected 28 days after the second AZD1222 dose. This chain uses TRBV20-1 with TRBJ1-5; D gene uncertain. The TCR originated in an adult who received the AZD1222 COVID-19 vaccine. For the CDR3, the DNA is TGCAGTGCTAGTTTGGGATATAGCAATCAGCCCCAGCATTTT. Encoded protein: CSASLGYSNQPQHF.